A single sample is the source of the 28 T cell receptor beta chains below, sequenced in a study of neoadjuvant anti-PD-1 for oral cavity cancer. Profiled with immunoSEQ multiplex PCR; TCRdb holds only in-frame clones, not every one. The sample has around 12,000 clones, about 60% seen once; the top ten hold around 2%. The material was PBMCs, obtained before nivolumab (anti-PD-1) treatment. The receptors were sampled from a person between 40 and 79 years old with oral cavity squamous cell carcinoma.

A few counts support this clone. The chain joins TRBV6-5 to TRBJ1-2, with 10 bases that match TRBD1. The CDR3 spans 13 residues. Trimming at V came to 6 bases and at J to 8 bases, leaving 6 bases not matched to a gene. Germline V gives CDR1 MNHEY, CDR2 SVGAGI. The CDR3 reads CASSRGQGQGYTF. The DNA for the CDR3 is TGTGCCAGCAGCCGGGGACAGGGGCAAGGCTACACCTTC.

The chain has TRBV5-6 and TRBJ2-7, with TRBD1 matching over 10 bases. From germline, CDR1 is SGHDT and CDR2 YYEEEE. CDR3 size: 18 residues. Trimming took 4 bases from V and 9 from J; bases not matched to a gene: 22. CDR3 residues: CASSPGTGATRTQFVQYF. CDR3 in DNA: TGTGCCAGCAGCCCTGGGACAGGGGCCACTAGGACTCAGTTCGTGCAGTACTTC. The full variable domain, completed using reference TRBV5-6 and TRBJ2-7, is DAGVTQSPTHLIKTRGQQVTLRCSPKSGHDTVSWYQQALGQGPQFIFQYYEEEERQRGNFPDRFSGHQFPNYSSELNVNALLLGDSALYLCASSPGTGATRTQFVQYFGPGTRLTVT.

This clone was seen a few times. This chain joins TRBV9 and TRBJ2-7; either TRBD1 or TRBD2 may supply D (5 bases each). Germline assignment: CDR1 SGDLS and CDR2 YYNGEE. The CDR3 sequence is 14 residues long. V was pared by 0 bases and J by 0 bases, with 7 bases between. The CDR3 region has the DNA TGTGCCAGCAGCGTAGAGGGGAGCTCCTACGAGCAGTACTTC. Translated, it gives CASSVEGSSYEQYF.

This sequence joins TRBV6-1 and TRBJ1-2; 10 bases line up with TRBD1. CDR3 length: 14 amino acids. Germline trimming cut 4 bases from V and 4 bases from J; bases unmatched to any gene: 3. Germline CDR1 is MNHNS and CDR2 is SASEGT. The CDR3 DNA reads TGTGCCAGCAGTGTGGGGACAGGGGCCTATGGCTACACCTTC. Amino acids: CASSVGTGAYGYTF.

The chain is built from TRBV7-2 and TRBJ1-2; D gene uncertain. CDR3 length: 11 amino acids. Trimming left V 7 bases short and J 5 bases short, with 8 bases between. Germline values: CDR1 SGHTA, CDR2 FQGNSA. The CDR3 nucleotides are TGTGCCAGCAAGAGGAAGTATGGCTACACCTTC. Protein sequence: CASKRKYGYTF.

DNA for the CDR3: TGTGCCAGCAGCCTACAGGGGTCCGGGGAGCTGTTTTTT. It specifies CASSLQGSGELFF. J is TRBJ2-2 and V is TRBV11-3, with 7 bases that match TRBD1. CDR1 is SGHNT and CDR2 is YENEEA in the germline V gene. This CDR3 is built from 13 residues. J lost 6 bases, V lost 5 bases, and 3 bases had no gene match.

V is TRBV15 and J is TRBJ2-1; TRBD2 matches at 8 bases. The CDR3 has 14 amino acids. Trimming took 6 bases from V and 7 from J; bases not matched to a gene: 8. CDR1 and CDR2 (germline): LNHNV, YYDKDF (reference sequence). This chain's CDR3 is CATRGGGTRNEQFF. As DNA, the CDR3 is TGTGCCACCAGGGGTGGAGGGACTAGAAATGAGCAGTTCTTC.

This clone has only a few counts. The chain employs TRBV14 and TRBJ2-7; D unclear. From germline, CDR1 is SGHDN and CDR2 FVKESK. Trimming removed 2 bases at V and 7 bases at J, with 9 bases between. There are 12 residues in the CDR3. In nucleotides, the CDR3 is TGTGCCAGCAGCCAATCTCGAAGTGAGCAGTACTTC. Translating gives CASSQSRSEQYF.

This chain links TRBV6-5 with TRBJ1-2; D perhaps matches TRBD1 (5 bases). V lost 5 bases to trimming and J lost 3 bases, with 7 bases between them. Per the germline V gene, CDR1 is MNHEY and CDR2 is SVGAGI. There are 12 residues in the CDR3. The CDR3 DNA follows: TGTGCCAGCAGTCCGACAGACTATGGCTACACCTTC. It is translated as CASSPTDYGYTF.

The chain joins TRBV6-5 to TRBJ2-3; D call uncertain. The ends were cut back, 2 bases at V and 5 bases at J, with 14 bases in the middle. The CDR3 covers 15 residues. Germline-derived CDR1 and CDR2 are MNHEY and SVGAGI. The CDR3 protein is CASSYEPLGLDTQYF. The CDR3 DNA sequence: TGTGCCAGCAGTTACGAACCCCTGGGATTAGATACGCAGTATTTT.

A few counts support this clone. The chain is built from TRBV5-4 and TRBJ1-2; D not resolved. V was pared by 2 bases and J by 5 bases, with 4 bases between. Germline CDR1 is SGHNT and CDR2 is YYREEE (reference sequence). This CDR3 region has 11 residues. CDR3 coding DNA: TGTGCCAGCAGCTTTGGGTATGGCTACACCTTC. It encodes CASSFGYGYTF.

The CDR3 nucleotides are TGCGCCTCCTCGGGAGTTGCGGGAGCCGCTGATACGCAGTATTTT. Translating gives CASSGVAGAADTQYF. V gene TRBV10-1 combines with J gene TRBJ2-3, with 7 positions matching TRBD2. J gave up 6 bases and V 11 bases, and 17 bases lay outside the gene matches. This CDR3 contains 15 residues. Looked up from germline, CDR1 is WNHNN and CDR2 is SYGVQD (reference sequence).

The chain couples TRBV27 to TRBJ1-2; maybe TRBD1 (6 bases). Trimming took off 5 bases at V and 4 bases at J, with 14 bases between the two ends. Germline-derived CDR1 and CDR2 are MNHEY and SMNVEV (reference sequence). The CDR3 contains 14 residues. DNA for the CDR3: TGTGCCAGCAGTCCGTGGACAGCGACCTATGGCTACACCTTC. This sequence encodes CASSPWTATYGYTF.

This chain uses TRBV19 with TRBJ2-3, with a possible D match to TRBD2 (6 bases). The CDR3 runs to 16 residues. The V gene lost 3 bases and the J gene lost 2 bases, with 15 bases spanning the gap. Germline V gene data show CDR1 as LNHDA and CDR2 as SQIVND (reference sequence). The CDR3 loop is CASSMLSSAYTDTQYF. In DNA, the CDR3 is TGTGCCAGTAGTATGCTATCTAGCGCTTACACAGATACGCAGTATTTT.

This rearrangement joins TRBV6-1 to TRBJ2-2, with no clear D. V was trimmed by 3 bases and J by 4 bases, leaving 15 bases between them. This CDR3 is built from 16 residues. The germline CDR1 and CDR2 sequences are MNHNS and SASEGT. This CDR3 reads CASSEVPLPSTGELFF. For the CDR3, the DNA is TGTGCCAGCAGTGAGGTCCCGCTCCCCAGCACCGGGGAGCTGTTTTTT.

This clone has more than one count but fewer than ten. The rearrangement links TRBV15 to TRBJ2-7; weak D call: TRBD2 (5 bases). This CDR3 spans 14 amino acids. CDR1 LNHNV and CDR2 YYDKDF come from the germline V gene (reference sequence). V was pared by 0 bases and J by 2 bases, with 8 bases between. CDR3 in amino acids: CATSRDSEAYEQYF. CDR3 bases: TGTGCCACCAGCAGAGATTCGGAGGCCTACGAGCAGTACTTC.

This sequence joins TRBV30 and TRBJ1-3; D uncertain. The CDR3 contains 16 residues. Deletions cut 0 bases from V and 0 bases from J, with 12 bases between. Germline values: CDR1 GTSNPN, CDR2 SVGIG (reference sequence). Here the CDR3 DNA reads TGTGCCTGGAGTGTACTAGGAGGAAGCTCTGGAAACACCATATATTTT. Translating it yields CAWSVLGGSSGNTIYF.

This chain joins TRBV5-1 and TRBJ1-2; the D gene is possibly TRBD1 (5 bases). Germline V gives CDR1 SGHRS, CDR2 YFSETQ. Trimming took off 0 bases at V and 11 bases at J, with 8 bases between the two ends. There are 11 residues in the CDR3. The CDR3 DNA reads as TGCGCCAGCAGCTTGGGTGGGGGATACACCTTC. It codes for CASSLGGGYTF.

The V and J genes are TRBV5-4 and TRBJ1-2; 9 nucleotides agree with TRBD1. After removal of 2 bases from V and 7 bases from J, the junction contained 3 bases not matched to a gene. CDR1 SGHNT and CDR2 YYREEE come from the germline V gene (reference sequence). The CDR3 has 13 residues. CDR3: CASSFQQGAGYTF. As DNA, the CDR3 is TGTGCCAGCAGCTTTCAACAGGGGGCTGGCTACACCTTC.

The chain is built from TRBV5-1 and TRBJ2-1; TRBD2 aligns across 7 bases. Germline-derived CDR1 and CDR2 are SGHRS and YFSETQ. V lost 4 bases and J lost 5; bases outside the gene matches: 6. This CDR3 contains 14 residues. This CDR3 is CASSLGLRNNEQFF. The CDR3, as DNA: TGCGCCAGCAGCCTGGGACTAAGAAACAATGAGCAGTTCTTC.

The table lists this clone with a count of one. The J gene is TRBJ1-2, the V gene TRBV11-2, with a possible D match to TRBD1 (6 bases). V lost 5 bases to trimming and J lost 8 bases, with 18 bases between them. CDR1 is SGHAT and CDR2 is FQNNGV in the germline V gene. The CDR3 contains 14 residues. The CDR3 DNA sequence: TGTGCCAGCAGCCCAAGGGCCTACAGGGAAGGCTACACCTTC. Translated, it gives CASSPRAYREGYTF.

The chain's CDR3 is CASSLGVAGVDTQYF. In nucleotides, the CDR3 is TGTGCCAGCAGTTTAGGAGTAGCGGGAGTTGATACGCAGTATTTT. The chain employs TRBV28 and TRBJ2-3; 9 bases agree with TRBD2. The CDR3 extends over 15 amino acids. After removal of 2 bases from V and 6 bases from J, the junction contained 6 bases not matched to a gene. CDR1 MDHEN and CDR2 SYDVKM come from the germline V gene.

The chain couples TRBV28 to TRBJ2-3; possible D gene TRBD2, 6 bases. Germline V gives CDR1 MDHEN, CDR2 SYDVKM. Trimming shortened V by 5 bases and J by 5 bases, and 23 bases separated the two germline ends. This CDR3 spans 17 amino acids. CDR3 in amino acids: CASSGGEGRGRLDTQYF. For the CDR3, the DNA is TGTGCCAGCAGTGGCGGAGAGGGGCGGGGCAGACTAGATACGCAGTATTTT.

This sequence joins TRBV19 and TRBJ2-1, with a tentative D call TRBD2 (7 bases). This CDR3 is 13 amino acids long. Trimming stripped 7 bases from V and 9 bases from J, with 16 bases between. From germline, CDR1 is LNHDA and CDR2 SQIVND (reference sequence). CDR3 sequence reads: CASTPRGGVEQFF. CDR3 coding DNA: TGTGCCAGTACCCCAAGGGGGGGCGTTGAGCAGTTCTTC.

This chain connects TRBV6-1 to TRBJ1-3, with unresolved D. The V end lost 5 bases, the J end lost 0 bases, and 11 bases lay between the germline ends. Germline assignment: CDR1 MNHNS and CDR2 SASEGT. This CDR3 is 15 amino acids long. CDR3 in DNA: TGTGCCAGCAGTAACCAGGACGGCTCTGGAAACACCATATATTTT. Amino acid sequence: CASSNQDGSGNTIYF.

The table lists this clone with a few counts. DNA of the CDR3: TGTGCCAGCAGCTTAGCTTCGGGACAGGGATACGAGCAGTACTTC. As protein: CASSLASGQGYEQYF. The chain carries TRBV7-7 and TRBJ2-7; 9 nucleotides match TRBD1. Trimming took 0 bases from V and 4 from J; bases not matched to a gene: 4. Germline CDR1 reads SSHAT; CDR2 reads FNYEAQ (reference sequence). The CDR3 has 15 residues.

The CDR3 bases are TGCGCCAGCAGCCAAGCGGGCGGGCAGGGATCAGATACGCAGTATTTT. Protein product: CASSQAGGQGSDTQYF. This chain joins TRBV4-1 and TRBJ2-3; D may be TRBD1 or TRBD2 (5 bases each). Per germline, CDR1 MGHRA and CDR2 YSYEKL. This CDR3 contains 16 residues. The germline V and J ends were trimmed by 1 base and 4 bases, with 15 bases remaining between them.

This rearrangement joins TRBV5-1 to TRBJ2-1; 8 nucleotides line up with TRBD1. CDR1 is SGHRS and CDR2 is YFSETQ in the germline V gene. CDR3 length: 12 amino acids. V lost 5 bases and J lost 8; bases outside the gene matches: 3. CDR3 loop: CASRQGGDEQFF. CDR3 nucleotides: TGCGCCAGCAGACAGGGGGGCGATGAGCAGTTCTTC.